Included here is one TCR beta chain sequence, with context. The specificity of this receptor is unknown. No qualities accompany the bases; no much larger clone lies one base away. The library was obtained by the immunoSEQ multiplex PCR assay. TCRdb obtained this table from immuneACCESS and retained in-frame rearrangements with V and J assigned. These tables miss some clones; where compared with another copy, unresolved V genes account for less than half of the shortfall, and the remainder is unexplained. The sample data list under 70,000 clones, and around 92% of these were observed just once. Approximately 0.64% of the sample lies in the top ten. Relative to germline, V is 3 bases shorter and J is 6 bases shorter, with 8 bases between their ends. CDR1 and CDR2 are read off the germline V gene as SGHTA and FQGNSA. Counted from cysteine to phenylalanine, this CDR3 has 13 amino acids. Only the CDR3 region is kept as DNA, spanning 39 bases read in frame from base 1.

This sample was taken from a study of T cell changes during pregnancy in multiple sclerosis (dated by TCRdb to between 2018 and 2021). About the investigation overall: The study examined how the T cell repertoire changed over the course of pregnancy in women with multiple sclerosis.

The rearranged segments are TRBV7-2 and TRBJ2-2, and possibly TRBD1, on 6 matching bases. The sequence came from a female donor with multiple sclerosis, enrolled in a pregnancy study. The sample here was CD4+ T cells from peripheral blood mononuclear cells, taken after pregnancy. CDR3 protein: CASSFRGAGELFF. The bases are TGTGCCAGCAGCTTCAGGGGTGCCGGGGAGCTGTTTTTT.